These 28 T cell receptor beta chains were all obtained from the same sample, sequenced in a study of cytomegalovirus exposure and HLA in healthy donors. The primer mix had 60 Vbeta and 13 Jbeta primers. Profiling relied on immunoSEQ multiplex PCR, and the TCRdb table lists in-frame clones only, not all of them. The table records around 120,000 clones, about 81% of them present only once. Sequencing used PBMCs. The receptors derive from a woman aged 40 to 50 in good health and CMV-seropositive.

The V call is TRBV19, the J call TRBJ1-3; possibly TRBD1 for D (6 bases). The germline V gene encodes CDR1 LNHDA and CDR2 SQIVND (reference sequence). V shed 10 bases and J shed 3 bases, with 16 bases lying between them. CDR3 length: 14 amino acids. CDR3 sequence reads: CATKTGGLGNTIYF. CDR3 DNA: TGTGCCACCAAAACCGGGGGGCTTGGAAACACCATATATTTT. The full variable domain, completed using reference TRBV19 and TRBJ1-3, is DGGITQSPKYLFRKEGQNVTLSCEQNLNHDAMYWYRQDPGQGLRLIYYSQIVNDFQKGDIAEGYSVSREKKESFPLTVTSAQKNPTAFYLCATKTGGLGNTIYFGEGSWLTVV.

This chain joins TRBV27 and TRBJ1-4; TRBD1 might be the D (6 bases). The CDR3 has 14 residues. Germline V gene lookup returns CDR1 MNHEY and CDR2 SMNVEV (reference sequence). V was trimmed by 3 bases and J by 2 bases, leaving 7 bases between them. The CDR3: CASSFDRTNEKLFF. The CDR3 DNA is TGTGCCAGCAGTTTTGACAGGACTAATGAAAAACTGTTTTTT.

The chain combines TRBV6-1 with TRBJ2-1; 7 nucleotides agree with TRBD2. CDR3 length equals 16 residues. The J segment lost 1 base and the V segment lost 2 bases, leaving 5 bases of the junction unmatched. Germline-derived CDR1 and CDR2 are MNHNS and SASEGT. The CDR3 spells CASSEIGEGSYNEQFF. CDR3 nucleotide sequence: TGTGCCAGCAGTGAAATAGGGGAGGGATCCTACAATGAGCAGTTCTTC.

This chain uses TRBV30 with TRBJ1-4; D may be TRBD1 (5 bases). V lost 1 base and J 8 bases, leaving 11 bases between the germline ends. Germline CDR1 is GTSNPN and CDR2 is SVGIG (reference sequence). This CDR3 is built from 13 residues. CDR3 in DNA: TGTGCCTGGAGTGGTTCAGGGCTCGAAAAACTGTTTTTT. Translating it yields CAWSGSGLEKLFF.

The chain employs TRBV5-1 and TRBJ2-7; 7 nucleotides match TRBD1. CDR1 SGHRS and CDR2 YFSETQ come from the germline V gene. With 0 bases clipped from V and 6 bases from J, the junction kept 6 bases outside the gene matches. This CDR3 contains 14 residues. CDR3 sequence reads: CASSLGGTGVEQYF. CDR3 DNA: TGCGCCAGCAGCTTGGGCGGCACAGGGGTCGAGCAGTACTTC.

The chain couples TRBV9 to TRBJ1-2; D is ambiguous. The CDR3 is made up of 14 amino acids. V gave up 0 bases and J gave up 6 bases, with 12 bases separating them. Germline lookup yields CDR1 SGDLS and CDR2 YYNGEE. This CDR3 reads CASSVGESVNGYTF. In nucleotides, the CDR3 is TGTGCCAGCAGCGTAGGGGAGTCGGTTAATGGCTACACCTTC.

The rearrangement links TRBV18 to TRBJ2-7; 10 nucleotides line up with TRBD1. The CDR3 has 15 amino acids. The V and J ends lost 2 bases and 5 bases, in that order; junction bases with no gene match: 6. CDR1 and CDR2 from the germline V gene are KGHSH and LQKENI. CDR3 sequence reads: CASSPEGTGEHEQYF. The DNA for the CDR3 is TGTGCCAGCTCACCAGAGGGGACAGGGGAACACGAGCAGTACTTC.

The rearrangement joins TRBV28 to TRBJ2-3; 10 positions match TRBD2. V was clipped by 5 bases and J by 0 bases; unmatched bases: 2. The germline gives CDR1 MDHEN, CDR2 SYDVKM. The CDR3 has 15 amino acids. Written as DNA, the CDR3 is TGTGCCAGCAGTACTAGCGGGACTAGCACAGATACGCAGTATTTT. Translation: CASSTSGTSTDTQYF.

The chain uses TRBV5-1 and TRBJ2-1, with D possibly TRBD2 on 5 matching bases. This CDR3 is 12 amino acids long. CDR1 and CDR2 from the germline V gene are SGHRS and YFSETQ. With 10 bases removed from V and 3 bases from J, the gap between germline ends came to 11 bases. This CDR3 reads CASFGVYNEQFF. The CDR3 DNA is TGCGCCTCCTTCGGGGTCTACAATGAGCAGTTCTTC.

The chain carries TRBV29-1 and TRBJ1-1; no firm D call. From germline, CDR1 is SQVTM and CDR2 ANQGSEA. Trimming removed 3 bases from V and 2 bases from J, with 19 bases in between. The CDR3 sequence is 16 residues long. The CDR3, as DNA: TGCAGCGTTGATGGTTGGCAGCTCAGGCCCAACACTGAAGCTTTCTTT. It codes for CSVDGWQLRPNTEAFF.

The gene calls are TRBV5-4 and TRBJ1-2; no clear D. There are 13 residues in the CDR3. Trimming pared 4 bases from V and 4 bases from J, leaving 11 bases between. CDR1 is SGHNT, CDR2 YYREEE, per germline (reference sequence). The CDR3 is CASSPGSGYGYTF. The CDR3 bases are TGTGCCAGCAGCCCCGGATCGGGCTATGGCTACACCTTC.

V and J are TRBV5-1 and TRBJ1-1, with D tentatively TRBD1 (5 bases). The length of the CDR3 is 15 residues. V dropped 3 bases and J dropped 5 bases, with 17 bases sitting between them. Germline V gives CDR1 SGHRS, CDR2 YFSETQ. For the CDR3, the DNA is TGCGCCAGCAGCTCCATGGACCGGAGGGGAACTGAAGCTTTCTTT. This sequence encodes CASSSMDRRGTEAFF.

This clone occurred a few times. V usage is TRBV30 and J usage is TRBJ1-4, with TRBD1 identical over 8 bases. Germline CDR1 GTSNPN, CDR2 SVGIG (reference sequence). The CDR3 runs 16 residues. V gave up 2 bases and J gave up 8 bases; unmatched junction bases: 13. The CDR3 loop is CAWSSQDRDPREKLFF. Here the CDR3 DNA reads TGTGCCTGGAGTTCGCAGGACAGGGACCCTAGGGAAAAACTGTTTTTT.

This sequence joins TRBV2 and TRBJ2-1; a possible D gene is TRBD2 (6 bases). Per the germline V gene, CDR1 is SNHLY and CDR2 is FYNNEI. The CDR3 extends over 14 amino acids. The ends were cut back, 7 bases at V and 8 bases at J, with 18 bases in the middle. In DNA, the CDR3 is TGTGCCAGCACGGCTAGCGACGTTCGCCATGAGCAGTTCTTC. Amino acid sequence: CASTASDVRHEQFF.

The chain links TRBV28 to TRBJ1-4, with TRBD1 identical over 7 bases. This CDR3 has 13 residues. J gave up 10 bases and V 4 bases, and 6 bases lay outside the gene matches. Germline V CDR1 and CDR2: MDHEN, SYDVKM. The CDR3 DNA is TGTGCCAGCAGTTCCCAGGGGGGAGGAAAACTGTTTTTT. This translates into CASSSQGGGKLFF.

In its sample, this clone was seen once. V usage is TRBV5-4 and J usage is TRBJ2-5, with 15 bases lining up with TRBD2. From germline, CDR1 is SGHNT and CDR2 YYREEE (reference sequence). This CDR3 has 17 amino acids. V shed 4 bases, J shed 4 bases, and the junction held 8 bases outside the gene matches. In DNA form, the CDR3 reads TGTGCCAGCAGCCCGGGACTAGCGGGGGGCCAGGGAGAGACCCAGTACTTC. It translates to CASSPGLAGGQGETQYF.

The CDR3 bases are TGTGCCAGCAGTTACACAGGGGGTTCCTACGAGCAGTACTTC. As protein: CASSYTGGSYEQYF. The chain is built from TRBV6-6 and TRBJ2-7; 8 bases align to TRBD1. The CDR3 has 14 amino acids. Trimming at V came to 2 bases and at J to 1 base, leaving 1 base not matched to a gene. Germline V gene sequence: CDR1 MNHNY, CDR2 SVGAGI (reference sequence).

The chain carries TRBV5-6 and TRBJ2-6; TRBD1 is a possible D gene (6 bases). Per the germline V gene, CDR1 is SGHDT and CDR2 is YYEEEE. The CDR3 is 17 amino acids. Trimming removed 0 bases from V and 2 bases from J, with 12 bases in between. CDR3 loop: CASSLVQGLPGANVLTF. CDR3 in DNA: TGTGCCAGCAGCTTGGTCCAGGGGTTACCTGGGGCCAACGTCCTGACTTTC.

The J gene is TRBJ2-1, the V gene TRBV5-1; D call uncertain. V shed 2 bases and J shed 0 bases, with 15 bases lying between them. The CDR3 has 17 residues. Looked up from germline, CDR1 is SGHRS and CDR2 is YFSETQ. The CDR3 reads CASSLLAPSSSYNEQFF. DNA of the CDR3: TGCGCCAGCAGCTTACTGGCTCCTTCTAGCTCCTACAATGAGCAGTTCTTC. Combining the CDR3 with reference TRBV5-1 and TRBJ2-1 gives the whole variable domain KAGVTQTPRYLIKTRGQQVTLSCSPISGHRSVSWYQQTPGQGLQFLFEYFSETQRNKGNFPGRFSGRQFSNSRSEMNVSTLELGDSALYLCASSLLAPSSSYNEQFFGPGTRLTVL.

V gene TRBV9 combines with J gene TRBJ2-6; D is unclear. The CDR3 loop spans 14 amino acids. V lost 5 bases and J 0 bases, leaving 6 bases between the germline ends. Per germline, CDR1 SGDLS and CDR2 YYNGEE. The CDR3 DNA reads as TGTGCCAGCAGGCAGTCCTCTGGGGCCAACGTCCTGACTTTC. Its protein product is CASRQSSGANVLTF.

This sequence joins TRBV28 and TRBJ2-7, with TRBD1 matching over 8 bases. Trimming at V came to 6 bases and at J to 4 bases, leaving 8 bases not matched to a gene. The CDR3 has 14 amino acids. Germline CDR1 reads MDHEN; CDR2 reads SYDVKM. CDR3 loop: CASRGRGLGYEQYF. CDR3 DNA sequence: TGTGCCAGCAGAGGCAGGGGGCTTGGTTACGAGCAGTACTTC.

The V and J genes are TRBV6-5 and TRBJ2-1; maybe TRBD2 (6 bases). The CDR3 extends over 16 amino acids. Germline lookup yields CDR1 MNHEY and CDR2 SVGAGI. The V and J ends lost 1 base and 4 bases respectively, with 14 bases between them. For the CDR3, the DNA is TGTGCCAGCAGTTACTTCACCGGGACTGGATACAATGAGCAGTTCTTC. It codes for CASSYFTGTGYNEQFF.

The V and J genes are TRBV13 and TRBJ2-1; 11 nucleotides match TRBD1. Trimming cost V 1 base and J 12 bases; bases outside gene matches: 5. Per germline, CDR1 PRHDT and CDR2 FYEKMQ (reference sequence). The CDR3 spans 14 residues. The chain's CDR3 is CASSLDRTGGAQFF. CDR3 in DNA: TGTGCCAGCAGCTTAGACCGGACAGGGGGCGCGCAGTTCTTC.

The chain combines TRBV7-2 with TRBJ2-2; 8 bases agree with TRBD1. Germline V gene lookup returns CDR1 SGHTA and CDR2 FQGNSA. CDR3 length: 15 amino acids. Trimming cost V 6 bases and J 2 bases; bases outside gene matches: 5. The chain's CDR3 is CASRSGGINTGELFF. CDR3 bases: TGTGCCAGCAGGTCAGGGGGCATTAACACCGGGGAGCTGTTTTTT.

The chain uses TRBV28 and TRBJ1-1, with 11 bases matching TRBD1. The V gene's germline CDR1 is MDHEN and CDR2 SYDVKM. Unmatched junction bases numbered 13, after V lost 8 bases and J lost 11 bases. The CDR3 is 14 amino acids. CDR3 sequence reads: CASRQGQGDGEAFF. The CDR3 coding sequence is TGTGCCAGCCGACAGGGACAGGGGGATGGTGAGGCTTTCTTT.

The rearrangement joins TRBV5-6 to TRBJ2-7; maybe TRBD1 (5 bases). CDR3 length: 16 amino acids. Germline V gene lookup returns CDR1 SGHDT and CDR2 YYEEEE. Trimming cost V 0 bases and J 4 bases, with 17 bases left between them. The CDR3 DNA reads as TGTGCCAGCAGCTTGGACGTGCAGAACAGGATGTACGAGCAGTACTTC. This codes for CASSLDVQNRMYEQYF.

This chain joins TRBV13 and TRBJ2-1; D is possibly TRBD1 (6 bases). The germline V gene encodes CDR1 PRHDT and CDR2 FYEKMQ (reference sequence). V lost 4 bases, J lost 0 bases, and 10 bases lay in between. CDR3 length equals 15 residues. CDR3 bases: TGTGCCAGCAGCTGGGACACGAGCTCCTACAATGAGCAGTTCTTC. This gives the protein CASSWDTSSYNEQFF. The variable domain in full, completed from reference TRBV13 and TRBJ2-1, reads AAGVIQSPRHLIKEKRETATLKCYPIPRHDTVYWYQQGPGQDPQFLISFYEKMQSDKGSIPDRFSAQQFSDYHSELNMSSLELGDSALYFCASSWDTSSYNEQFFGPGTRLTVL.

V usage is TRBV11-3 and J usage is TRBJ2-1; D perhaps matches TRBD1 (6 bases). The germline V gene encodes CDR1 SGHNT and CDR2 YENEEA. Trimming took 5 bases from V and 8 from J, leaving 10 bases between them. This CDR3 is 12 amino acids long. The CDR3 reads CASSPDSYEQFF. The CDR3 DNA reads TGTGCCAGCAGCCCGGACAGTTATGAGCAGTTCTTC.